These 5 T cell receptor beta chains came from one sample sequenced in a study of T cell responses to AZD1222 COVID-19 vaccine (dated by TCRdb to about 2021). Libraries were constructed by the immunoSEQ multiplex PCR assay. The table was pulled from immuneACCESS by TCRdb, which kept in-frame rearrangements only. Such tables lose some clones; where checked, under half of the loss comes from unresolved V genes, and the rest has no known cause. This sample has more than 110,000 clones in its table, and around 93% of those were observed once. The leading ten clones occupy 3.5% to 4.5% of the sample. This sample's time point label indicates: about 28 days (+/-7) after the second vaccine dose. The sample was peripheral blood, taken 28 days after the second AZD1222 dose. The receptors stem from an adult who received the AZD1222 COVID-19 vaccine.

The rearrangement joins TRBV7-2 to TRBJ2-5, with a possible D match to TRBD1 (5 bases). CDR3 size: 13 residues. Germline CDR1 is SGHTA and CDR2 is FQGNSA. Trimming shortened V by 3 bases and J by 2 bases, and 7 bases separated the two germline ends. The CDR3 reads CASSFDRQETQYF. CDR3 in DNA: TGTGCCAGCAGCTTTGACAGACAAGAGACCCAGTACTTC.

This rearrangement joins TRBV13 to TRBJ2-5; D unclear. The V gene lost 0 bases and the J gene lost 4 bases, with 3 bases spanning the gap. CDR1 is PRHDT and CDR2 is FYEKMQ in the germline V gene (reference sequence). This CDR3 is built from 12 residues. CDR3 nucleotide sequence: TGTGCCAGCAGCTTAGGCCTAGAGACCCAGTACTTC. This sequence encodes CASSLGLETQYF.

This clone appeared a single time. As DNA, the CDR3 is TGTGCCAGCTCTCGGGAATTCTACGAGCAGTACTTC. Protein product: CASSREFYEQYF. This rearrangement joins TRBV28 to TRBJ2-7, with a weak D call TRBD2 (5 bases). Germline-derived CDR1 and CDR2 are MDHEN and SYDVKM. This CDR3 region has 12 residues. Trimming took 8 bases from V and 3 from J, leaving 11 bases between them. Filled out from reference TRBV28 and TRBJ2-7, the complete variable domain reads DVKVTQSSRYLVKRTGEKVFLECVQDMDHENMFWYRQDPGLGLRLIYFSYDVKMKEKGDIPEGYSVSREKKERFSLILESASTNQTSMYLCASSREFYEQYFGPGTRLTVT.

This chain connects TRBV6-1 to TRBJ1-1, with 8 bases identical to TRBD1. V shed 7 bases, J shed 3 bases, and the junction held 4 bases outside the gene matches. Germline CDR1 is MNHNS and CDR2 is SASEGT. This CDR3 comprises 13 residues. The CDR3 protein is CASNRGQDTEAFF. CDR3 nucleotide sequence: TGTGCCAGCAACCGGGGACAGGACACTGAAGCTTTCTTT.

This clone has only one observation. The V and J genes are TRBV14 and TRBJ2-5; a weak D match, TRBD1 (6 bases). The CDR3 spans 15 residues. Trimming left V 3 bases short and J 1 base short, with 12 bases between. Germline CDR1 reads SGHDN; CDR2 reads FVKESK. The CDR3 region is CASSQGDRPQETQYF. DNA for the CDR3: TGTGCCAGCAGCCAGGGAGACAGGCCCCAAGAGACCCAGTACTTC.